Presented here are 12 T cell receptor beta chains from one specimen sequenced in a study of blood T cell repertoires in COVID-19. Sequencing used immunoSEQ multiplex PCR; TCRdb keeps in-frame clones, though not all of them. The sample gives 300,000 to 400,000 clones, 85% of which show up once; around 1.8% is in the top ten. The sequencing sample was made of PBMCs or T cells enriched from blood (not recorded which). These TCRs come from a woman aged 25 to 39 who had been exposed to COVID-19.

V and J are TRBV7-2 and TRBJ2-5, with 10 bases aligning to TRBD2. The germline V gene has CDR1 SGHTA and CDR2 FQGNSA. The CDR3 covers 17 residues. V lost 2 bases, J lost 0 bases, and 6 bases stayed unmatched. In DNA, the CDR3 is TGTGCCAGCAGCTTATTCGGTAGCGGGGGGTACCAAGAGACCCAGTACTTC. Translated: CASSLFGSGGYQETQYF.

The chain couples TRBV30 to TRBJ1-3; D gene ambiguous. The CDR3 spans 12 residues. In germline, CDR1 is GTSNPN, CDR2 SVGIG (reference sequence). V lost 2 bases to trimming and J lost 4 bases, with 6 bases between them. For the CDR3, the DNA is TGTGCCTGGAGTAAACAGGGAAACACCATATATTTT. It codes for CAWSKQGNTIYF.

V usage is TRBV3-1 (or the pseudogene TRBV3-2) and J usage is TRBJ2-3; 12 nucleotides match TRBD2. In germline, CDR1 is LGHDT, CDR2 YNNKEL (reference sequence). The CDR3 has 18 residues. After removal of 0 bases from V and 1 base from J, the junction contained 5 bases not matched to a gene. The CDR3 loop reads CASSQDPRLAGGTDTQYF. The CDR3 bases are TGTGCCAGCAGCCAAGATCCCCGACTAGCGGGGGGCACAGATACGCAGTATTTT.

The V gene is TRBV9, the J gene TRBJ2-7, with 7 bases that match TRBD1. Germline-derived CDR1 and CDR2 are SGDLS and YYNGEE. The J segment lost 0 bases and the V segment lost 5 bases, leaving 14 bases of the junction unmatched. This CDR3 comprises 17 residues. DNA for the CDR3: TGTGCCAGCAGTCCCCGGGACAGCGTTTTTATCTCCTACGAGCAGTACTTC. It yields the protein CASSPRDSVFISYEQYF.

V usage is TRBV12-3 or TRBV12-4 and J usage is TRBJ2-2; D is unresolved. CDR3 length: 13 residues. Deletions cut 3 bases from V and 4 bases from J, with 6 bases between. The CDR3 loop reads CASSFTGTGELFF. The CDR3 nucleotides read TGTGCCAGCAGTTTCACGGGCACCGGGGAGCTGTTTTTT.

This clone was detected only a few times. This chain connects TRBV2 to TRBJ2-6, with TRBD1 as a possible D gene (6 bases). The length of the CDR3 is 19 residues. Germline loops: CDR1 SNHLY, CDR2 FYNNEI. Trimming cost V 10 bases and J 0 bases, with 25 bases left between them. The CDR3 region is CATSGRVDRGNSGANVLTF. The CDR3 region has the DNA TGTGCCACCAGCGGAAGGGTGGACAGAGGAAACTCTGGGGCCAACGTCCTGACTTTC.

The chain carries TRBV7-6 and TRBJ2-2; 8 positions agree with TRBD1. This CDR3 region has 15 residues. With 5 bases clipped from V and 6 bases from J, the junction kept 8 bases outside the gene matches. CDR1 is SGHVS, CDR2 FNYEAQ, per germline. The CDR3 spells CASSPRTGSAGELFF. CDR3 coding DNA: TGTGCCAGCAGCCCACGGACAGGGAGCGCCGGGGAGCTGTTTTTT.

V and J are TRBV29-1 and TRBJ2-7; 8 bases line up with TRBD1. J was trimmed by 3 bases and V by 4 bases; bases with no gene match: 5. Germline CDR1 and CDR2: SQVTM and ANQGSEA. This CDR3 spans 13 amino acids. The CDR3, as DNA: TGCAGCGTTGTCAGGGGGCTGAACTACGAGCAGTACTTC. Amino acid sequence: CSVVRGLNYEQYF.

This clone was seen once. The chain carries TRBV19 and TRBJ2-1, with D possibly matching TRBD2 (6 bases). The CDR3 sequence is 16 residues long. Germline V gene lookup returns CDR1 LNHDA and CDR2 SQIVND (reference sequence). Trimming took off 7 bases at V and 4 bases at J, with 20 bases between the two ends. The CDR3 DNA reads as TGTGCCAGTATCCTAGTTGCGGGGCGCGATTACAATGAGCAGTTCTTC. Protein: CASILVAGRDYNEQFF. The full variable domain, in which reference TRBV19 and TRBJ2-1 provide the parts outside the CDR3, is DGGITQSPKYLFRKEGQNVTLSCEQNLNHDAMYWYRQDPGQGLRLIYYSQIVNDFQKGDIAEGYSVSREKKESFPLTVTSAQKNPTAFYLCASILVAGRDYNEQFFGPGTRLTVL.

The CDR3 sequence: CASSLLWGQGPGNEQFF. CDR3 sequence (DNA): TGTGCCAGCAGCTTATTATGGGGACAGGGGCCTGGGAATGAGCAGTTCTTC. The genes are TRBV7-2 and TRBJ2-1; TRBD1 matches 10 bases. Per germline, CDR1 SGHTA and CDR2 FQGNSA. V lost 2 bases, J lost 7 bases, and 11 bases stayed unmatched. The CDR3 totals 17 residues.

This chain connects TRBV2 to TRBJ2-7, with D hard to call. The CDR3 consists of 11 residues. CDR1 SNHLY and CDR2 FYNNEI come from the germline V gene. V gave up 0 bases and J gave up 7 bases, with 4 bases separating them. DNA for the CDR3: TGTGCCAGCAGTGAAGCGCAGGAGCAGTACTTC. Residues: CASSEAQEQYF.

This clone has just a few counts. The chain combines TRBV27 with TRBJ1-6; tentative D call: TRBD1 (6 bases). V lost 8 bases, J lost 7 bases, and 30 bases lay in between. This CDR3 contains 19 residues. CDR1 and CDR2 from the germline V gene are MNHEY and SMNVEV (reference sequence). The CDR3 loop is CASRPTGTTSGGGNSPLHF. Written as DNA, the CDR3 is TGTGCCAGCCGACCCACAGGGACTACGAGTGGTGGTGGGAATTCACCCCTCCACTTT.